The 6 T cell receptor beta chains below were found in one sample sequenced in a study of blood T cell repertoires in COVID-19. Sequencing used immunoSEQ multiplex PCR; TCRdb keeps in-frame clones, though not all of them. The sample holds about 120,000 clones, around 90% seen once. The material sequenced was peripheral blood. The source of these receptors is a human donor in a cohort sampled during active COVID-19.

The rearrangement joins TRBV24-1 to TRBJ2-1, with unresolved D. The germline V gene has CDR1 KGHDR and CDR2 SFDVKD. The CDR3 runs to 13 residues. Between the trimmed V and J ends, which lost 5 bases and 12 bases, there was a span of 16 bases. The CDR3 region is CATSGGSLLRQFF. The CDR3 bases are TGTGCCACCAGTGGAGGCAGTTTATTGCGGCAGTTCTTC.

The chain's CDR3 is CASAPGQGFDYTF. DNA for the CDR3: TGTGCCAGCGCCCCCGGACAGGGATTTGACTACACCTTC. The chain couples TRBV19 to TRBJ1-2; TRBD1 matches at 8 bases. Germline-derived CDR1 and CDR2 are LNHDA and SQIVND (reference sequence). The CDR3 runs 13 residues. With V trimmed by 9 bases and J by 10 bases, 13 bases remained unmatched.

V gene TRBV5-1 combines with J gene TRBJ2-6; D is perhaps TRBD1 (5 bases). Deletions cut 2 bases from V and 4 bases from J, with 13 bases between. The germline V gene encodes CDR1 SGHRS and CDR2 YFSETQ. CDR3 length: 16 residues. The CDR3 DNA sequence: TGCGCCAGCAGCTTAATAACAGGCTCCGGGGCCAACGTCCTGACTTTC. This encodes CASSLITGSGANVLTF.

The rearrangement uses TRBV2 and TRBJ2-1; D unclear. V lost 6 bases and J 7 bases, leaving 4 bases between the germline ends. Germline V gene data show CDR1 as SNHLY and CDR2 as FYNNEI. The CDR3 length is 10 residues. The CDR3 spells CASRLNEQFF. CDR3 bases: TGTGCCAGCAGATTAAATGAGCAGTTCTTC.

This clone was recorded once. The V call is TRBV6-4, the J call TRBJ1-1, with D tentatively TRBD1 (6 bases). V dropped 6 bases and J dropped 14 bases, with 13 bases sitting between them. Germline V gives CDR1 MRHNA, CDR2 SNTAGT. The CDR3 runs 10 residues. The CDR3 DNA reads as TGTGCCAGCAGAGACCACAGGGACTTCTTT. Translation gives CASRDHRDFF.

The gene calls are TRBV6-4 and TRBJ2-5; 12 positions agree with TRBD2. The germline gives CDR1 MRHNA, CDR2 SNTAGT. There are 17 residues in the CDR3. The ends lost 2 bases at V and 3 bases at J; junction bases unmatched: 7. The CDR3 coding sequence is TGTGCCAGCAGTGACGCTAGCGGGAGGGCCAGGGAAGAGACCCAGTACTTC. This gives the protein CASSDASGRAREETQYF.